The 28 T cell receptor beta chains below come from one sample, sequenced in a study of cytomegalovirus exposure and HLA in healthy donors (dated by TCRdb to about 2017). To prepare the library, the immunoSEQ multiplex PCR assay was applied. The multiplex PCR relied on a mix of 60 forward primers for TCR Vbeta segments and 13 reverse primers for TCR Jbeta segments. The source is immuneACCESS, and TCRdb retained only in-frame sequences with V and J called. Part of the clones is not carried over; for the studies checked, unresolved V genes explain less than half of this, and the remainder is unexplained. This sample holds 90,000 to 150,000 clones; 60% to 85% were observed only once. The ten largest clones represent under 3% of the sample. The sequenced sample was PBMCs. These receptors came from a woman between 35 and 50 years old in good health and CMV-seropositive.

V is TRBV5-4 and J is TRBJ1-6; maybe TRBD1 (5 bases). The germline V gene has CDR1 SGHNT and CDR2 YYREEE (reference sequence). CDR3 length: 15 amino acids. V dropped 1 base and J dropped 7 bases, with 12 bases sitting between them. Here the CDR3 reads CASSLPGGVNSPLHF. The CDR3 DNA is TGTGCCAGCAGCTTGCCTGGGGGGGTCAATTCACCCCTCCACTTT.

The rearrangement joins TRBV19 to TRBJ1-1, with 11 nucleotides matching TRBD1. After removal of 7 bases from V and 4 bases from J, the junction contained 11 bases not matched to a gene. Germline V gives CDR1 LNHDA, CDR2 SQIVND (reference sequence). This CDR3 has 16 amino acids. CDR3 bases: TGTGCCAGTAACTTCGATCGGACAGGGGGCTTCACTGAAGCTTTCTTT. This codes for CASNFDRTGGFTEAFF.

As DNA, the CDR3 is TGTGCCAGCAGTTTAGGGACAGGGTACTATGGCTACACCTTC. It specifies CASSLGTGYYGYTF. The chain is built from TRBV27 and TRBJ1-2, with TRBD1 matching over 9 bases. Germline trimming cut 2 bases from V and 3 bases from J; bases unmatched to any gene: 1. The CDR3 loop spans 14 amino acids. The germline CDR1 and CDR2 sequences are MNHEY and SMNVEV (reference sequence).

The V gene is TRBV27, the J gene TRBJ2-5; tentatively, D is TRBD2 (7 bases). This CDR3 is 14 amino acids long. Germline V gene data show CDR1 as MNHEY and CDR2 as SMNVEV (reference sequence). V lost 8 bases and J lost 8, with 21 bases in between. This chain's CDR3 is CASRKGGAGLTQYF. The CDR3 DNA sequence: TGTGCCAGCCGAAAGGGGGGGGCCGGTCTAACCCAGTACTTC.

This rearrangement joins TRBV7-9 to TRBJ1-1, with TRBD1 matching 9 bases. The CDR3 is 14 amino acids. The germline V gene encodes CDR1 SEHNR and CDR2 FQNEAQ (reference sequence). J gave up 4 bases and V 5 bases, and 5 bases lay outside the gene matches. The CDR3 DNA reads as TGTGCCAGCAGCATTCAGACAGGGGGCACTGAAGCTTTCTTT. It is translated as CASSIQTGGTEAFF.

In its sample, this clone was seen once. The CDR3: CAIWRGGTDTQYF. The CDR3 coding sequence is TGTGCCATCTGGAGGGGGGGAACAGATACGCAGTATTTT. This rearrangement joins TRBV10-3 to TRBJ2-3; perhaps TRBD2 as D (7 bases). This CDR3 spans 13 amino acids. Trimming took 8 bases from V and 3 from J, leaving 12 bases between them. The germline V gene has CDR1 ENHRY and CDR2 SYGVKD.

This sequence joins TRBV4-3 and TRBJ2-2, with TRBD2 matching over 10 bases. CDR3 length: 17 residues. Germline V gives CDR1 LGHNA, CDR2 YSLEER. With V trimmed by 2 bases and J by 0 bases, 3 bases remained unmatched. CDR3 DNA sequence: TGCGCCAGCAGCCAATCTAGCGGGGGACCGAACACCGGGGAGCTGTTTTTT. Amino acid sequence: CASSQSSGGPNTGELFF.

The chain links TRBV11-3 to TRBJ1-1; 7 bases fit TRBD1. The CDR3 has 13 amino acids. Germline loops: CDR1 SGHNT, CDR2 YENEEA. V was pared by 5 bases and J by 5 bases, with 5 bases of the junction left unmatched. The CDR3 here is CASSPAGGTEAFF. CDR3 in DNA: TGTGCCAGCAGCCCCGCAGGGGGTACTGAAGCTTTCTTT.

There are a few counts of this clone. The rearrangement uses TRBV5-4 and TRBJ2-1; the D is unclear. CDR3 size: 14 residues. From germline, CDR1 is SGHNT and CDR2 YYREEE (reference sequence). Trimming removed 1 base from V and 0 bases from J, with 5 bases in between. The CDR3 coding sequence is TGTGCCAGCAGCTTGCGAGGCTCCTACAATGAGCAGTTCTTC. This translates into CASSLRGSYNEQFF.

CDR3 coding DNA: TGTGCCAGCAGCTTGGGGGCAGGGGTCGGGGAGCTGTTTTTT. It encodes CASSLGAGVGELFF. The chain recombines TRBV5-4 with TRBJ2-2, with D possibly being TRBD1 (6 bases). CDR3 length equals 14 residues. Germline assignment: CDR1 SGHNT and CDR2 YYREEE (reference sequence). V shed 0 bases and J shed 7 bases, with 10 bases lying between them.

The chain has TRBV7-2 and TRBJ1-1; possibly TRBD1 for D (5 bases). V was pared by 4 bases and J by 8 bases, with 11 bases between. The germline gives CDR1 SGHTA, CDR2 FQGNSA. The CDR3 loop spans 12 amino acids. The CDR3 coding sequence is TGTGCCAGCAGCTCCTTGTCAGGGGAAGCTTTCTTT. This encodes CASSSLSGEAFF.

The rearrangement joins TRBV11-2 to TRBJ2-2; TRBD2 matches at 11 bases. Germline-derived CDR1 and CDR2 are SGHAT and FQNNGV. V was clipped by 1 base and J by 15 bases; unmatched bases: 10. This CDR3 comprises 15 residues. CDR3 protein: CASSLVVIAGGKVFF. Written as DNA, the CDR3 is TGTGCCAGCAGCTTAGTTGTAATAGCGGGAGGGAAAGTGTTTTTT.

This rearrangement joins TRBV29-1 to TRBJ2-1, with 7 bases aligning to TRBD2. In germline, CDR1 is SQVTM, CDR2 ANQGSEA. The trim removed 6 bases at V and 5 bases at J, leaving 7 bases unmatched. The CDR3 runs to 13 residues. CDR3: CSVHGGGNNEQFF. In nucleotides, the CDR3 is TGCAGCGTCCATGGGGGGGGGAACAATGAGCAGTTCTTC.

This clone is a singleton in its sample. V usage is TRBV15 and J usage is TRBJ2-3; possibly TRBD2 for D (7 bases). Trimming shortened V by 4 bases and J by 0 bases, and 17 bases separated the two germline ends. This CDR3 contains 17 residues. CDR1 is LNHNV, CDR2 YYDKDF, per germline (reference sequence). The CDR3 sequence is CATSKGRGRASTDTQYF. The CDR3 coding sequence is TGTGCCACCAGCAAGGGGCGGGGGCGCGCAAGCACAGATACGCAGTATTTT.

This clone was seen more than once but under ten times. CDR3 loop: CASSYGQTNTGELFF. The CDR3, as DNA: TGTGCCAGCAGCTACGGACAGACGAACACCGGGGAGCTGTTTTTT. The chain links TRBV9 to TRBJ2-2; D may be TRBD1 (6 bases). CDR1 is SGDLS and CDR2 is YYNGEE in the germline V gene. The CDR3 spans 15 residues. V lost 4 bases and J 0 bases, leaving 10 bases between the germline ends.

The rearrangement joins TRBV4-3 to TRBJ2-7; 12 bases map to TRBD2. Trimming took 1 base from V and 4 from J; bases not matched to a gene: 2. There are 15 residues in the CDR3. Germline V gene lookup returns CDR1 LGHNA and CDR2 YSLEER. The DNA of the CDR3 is TGCGCCAGCAGCCAAGGGACTAGCGGGATATACGAGCAGTACTTC. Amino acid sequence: CASSQGTSGIYEQYF.

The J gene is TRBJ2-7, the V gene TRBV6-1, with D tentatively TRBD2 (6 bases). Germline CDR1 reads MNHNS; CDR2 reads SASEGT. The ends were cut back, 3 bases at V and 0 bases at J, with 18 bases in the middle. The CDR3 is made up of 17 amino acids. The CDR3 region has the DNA TGTGCCAGCAGTGATCGCAGGTTGCCGGAGGGCTCCTACGAGCAGTACTTC. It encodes CASSDRRLPEGSYEQYF.

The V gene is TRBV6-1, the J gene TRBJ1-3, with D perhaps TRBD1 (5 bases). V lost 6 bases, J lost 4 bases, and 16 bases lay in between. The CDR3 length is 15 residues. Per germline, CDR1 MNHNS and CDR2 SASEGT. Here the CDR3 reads CASRELGGAGNTIYF. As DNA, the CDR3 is TGTGCCAGCAGGGAACTGGGGGGAGCGGGAAACACCATATATTTT.

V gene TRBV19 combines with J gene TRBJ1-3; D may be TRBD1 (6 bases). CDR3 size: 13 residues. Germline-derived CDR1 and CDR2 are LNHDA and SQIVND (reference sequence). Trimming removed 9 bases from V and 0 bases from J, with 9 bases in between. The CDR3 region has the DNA TGTGCCAGCACAGGGATCTCTGGAAACACCATATATTTT. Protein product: CASTGISGNTIYF. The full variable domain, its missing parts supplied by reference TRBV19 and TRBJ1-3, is DGGITQSPKYLFRKEGQNVTLSCEQNLNHDAMYWYRQDPGQGLRLIYYSQIVNDFQKGDIAEGYSVSREKKESFPLTVTSAQKNPTAFYLCASTGISGNTIYFGEGSWLTVV.

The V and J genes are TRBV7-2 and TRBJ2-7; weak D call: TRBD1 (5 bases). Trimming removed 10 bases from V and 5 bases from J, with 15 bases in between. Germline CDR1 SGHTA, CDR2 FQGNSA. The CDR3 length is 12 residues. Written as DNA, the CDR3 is TGTGCCACCTCTGCAGGGCCCAACGAGCAGTACTTC. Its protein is CATSAGPNEQYF.

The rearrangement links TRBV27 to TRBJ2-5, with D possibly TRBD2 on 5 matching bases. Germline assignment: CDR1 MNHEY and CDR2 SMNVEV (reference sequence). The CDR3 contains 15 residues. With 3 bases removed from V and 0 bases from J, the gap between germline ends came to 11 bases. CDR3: CASSFSRGNQETQYF. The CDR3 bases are TGTGCCAGCAGTTTCAGTCGAGGGAACCAAGAGACCCAGTACTTC.

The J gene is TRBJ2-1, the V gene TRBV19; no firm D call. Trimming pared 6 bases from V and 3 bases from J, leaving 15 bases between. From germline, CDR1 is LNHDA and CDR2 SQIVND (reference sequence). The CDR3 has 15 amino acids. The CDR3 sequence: CASSLWSPLYNEQFF. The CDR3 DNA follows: TGTGCCAGTAGCCTGTGGAGCCCACTCTACAATGAGCAGTTCTTC. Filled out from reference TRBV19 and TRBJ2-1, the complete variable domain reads DGGITQSPKYLFRKEGQNVTLSCEQNLNHDAMYWYRQDPGQGLRLIYYSQIVNDFQKGDIAEGYSVSREKKESFPLTVTSAQKNPTAFYLCASSLWSPLYNEQFFGPGTRLTVL.

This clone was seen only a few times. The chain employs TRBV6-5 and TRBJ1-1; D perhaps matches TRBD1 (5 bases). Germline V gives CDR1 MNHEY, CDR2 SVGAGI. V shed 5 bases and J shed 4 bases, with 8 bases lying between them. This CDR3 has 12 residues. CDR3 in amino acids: CASSHRSTEAFF. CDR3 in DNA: TGTGCCAGCAGTCACAGGTCCACTGAAGCTTTCTTT.

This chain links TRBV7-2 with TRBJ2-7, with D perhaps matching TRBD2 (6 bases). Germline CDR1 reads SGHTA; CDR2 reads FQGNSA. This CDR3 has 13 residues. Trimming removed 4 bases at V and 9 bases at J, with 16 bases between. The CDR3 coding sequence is TGTGCCAGCAGCTCCCCGGGAGATGATGTGCAGTACTTC. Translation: CASSSPGDDVQYF.

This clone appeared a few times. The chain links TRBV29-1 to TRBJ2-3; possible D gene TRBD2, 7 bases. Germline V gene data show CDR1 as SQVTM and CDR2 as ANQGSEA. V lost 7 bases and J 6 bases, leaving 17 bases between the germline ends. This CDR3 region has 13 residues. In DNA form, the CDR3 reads TGCAGCGGAGGGGGGGCGTCGGCGGATACGCAGTATTTT. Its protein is CSGGGASADTQYF.

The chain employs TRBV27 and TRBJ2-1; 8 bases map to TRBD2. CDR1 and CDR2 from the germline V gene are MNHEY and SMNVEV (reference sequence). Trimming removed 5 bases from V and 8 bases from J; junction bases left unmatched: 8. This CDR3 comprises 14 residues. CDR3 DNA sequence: TGTGCCAGCAGTCCCTCGGGGGGGAGGGATGAGCAGTTCTTC. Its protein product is CASSPSGGRDEQFF.

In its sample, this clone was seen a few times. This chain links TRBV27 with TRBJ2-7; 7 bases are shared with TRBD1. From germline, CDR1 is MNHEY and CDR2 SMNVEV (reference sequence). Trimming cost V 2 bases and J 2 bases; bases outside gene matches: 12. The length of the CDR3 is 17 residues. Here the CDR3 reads CASSLRLDRSITYEQYF. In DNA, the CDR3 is TGTGCCAGCAGTTTACGGTTGGACAGGTCTATTACCTACGAGCAGTACTTC.

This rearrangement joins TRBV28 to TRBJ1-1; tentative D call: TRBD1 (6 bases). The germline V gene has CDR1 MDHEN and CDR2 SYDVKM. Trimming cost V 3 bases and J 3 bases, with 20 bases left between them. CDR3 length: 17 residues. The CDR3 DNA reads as TGTGCCAGCAGTTTCAGACAGGTCCCCATGGGTGACACTGAAGCTTTCTTT. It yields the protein CASSFRQVPMGDTEAFF.